The next 9 T cell receptor beta chains were all read from a single sample in a study of blood T cell repertoires in COVID-19. Some clones are missing from TCRdb's copy, which holds only in-frame ones; the method was immunoSEQ multiplex PCR. The repertoire includes some 140,000 clones, approximately 85% of them detected once, and around 4.7% sits in the top ten. The sequencing sample was made of peripheral blood. The receptors stem from a human donor in a cohort sampled during active COVID-19.

Here the CDR3 DNA reads TGTGCCAGCAGTGGAACAGGGTCCCCAGTGAGCTACACCTTC. Its protein is CASSGTGSPVSYTF. The J gene is TRBJ1-2, the V gene TRBV25-1; D is possibly TRBD1 (6 bases). The V and J ends lost 4 bases and 9 bases respectively, with 18 bases between them. This CDR3 has 14 residues. Germline CDR1 MGHDK, CDR2 SYGVNS.

This chain joins TRBV9 and TRBJ2-5; 8 bases line up with TRBD2. The CDR3 totals 14 residues. Trimming took 0 bases from V and 4 from J; bases not matched to a gene: 2. The V gene's germline CDR1 is SGDLS and CDR2 YYNGEE. The CDR3, as DNA: TGTGCCAGCAGCGTAGGGCTAGCGGGAGAGACCCAGTACTTC. It specifies CASSVGLAGETQYF.

The chain has TRBV11-3 and TRBJ2-1; TRBD2 matches at 8 bases. With V trimmed by 5 bases and J by 0 bases, 6 bases remained unmatched. Germline V gene lookup returns CDR1 SGHNT and CDR2 YENEEA. The CDR3 has 16 residues. The CDR3 loop is CASSPQAGASYNEQFF. For the CDR3, the DNA is TGTGCCAGCAGCCCCCAAGCGGGGGCCTCCTACAATGAGCAGTTCTTC.

The chain has TRBV14 and TRBJ2-2; D unclear. This CDR3 is built from 19 residues. Trimming took 4 bases from V and 2 from J, leaving 23 bases between them. The germline V gene has CDR1 SGHDN and CDR2 FVKESK. The CDR3 coding sequence is TGTGCCAGCAGCCTAACTTCCACCCTGGGCAGGTACAACACCGGGGAGCTGTTTTTT. It codes for CASSLTSTLGRYNTGELFF.

The chain employs TRBV4-3 and TRBJ1-2; D ambiguous. The germline V gene encodes CDR1 LGHNA and CDR2 YSLEER. CDR3 length: 14 amino acids. Trimming removed 0 bases from V and 6 bases from J, with 11 bases in between. The CDR3 protein is CASSQEGRLHGYTF. In DNA form, the CDR3 reads TGCGCCAGCAGCCAAGAAGGGAGGTTGCATGGCTACACCTTC.

CDR3 region: CTSSQQLGRQETQYF. CDR3 sequence (DNA): TGCACCAGCAGCCAACAACTAGGCCGCCAAGAGACCCAGTACTTC. The chain has TRBV1 and TRBJ2-5; the table's D call of TRBD2 was not tested on the DNA. TRBV1 is an annotated pseudogene. The CDR3 is 15 residues long.

V usage is TRBV5-1 and J usage is TRBJ2-5, with 8 bases aligning to TRBD2. The junction had 7 bases not matched to a gene; V was cut back by 4 bases and J by 2 bases. The CDR3 sequence is 15 residues long. Looked up from germline, CDR1 is SGHRS and CDR2 is YFSETQ. The CDR3 protein is CASSGGASGQETQYF. The CDR3 coding sequence is TGCGCCAGCAGCGGAGGGGCTAGCGGGCAAGAGACCCAGTACTTC.

The chain links TRBV7-6 to TRBJ1-1; D not certain. The CDR3 contains 13 residues. The V and J ends lost 5 bases and 2 bases respectively, with 9 bases between them. Germline CDR1 is SGHVS and CDR2 is FNYEAQ. Here the CDR3 reads CASSADFNTEAFF. The CDR3 DNA sequence: TGTGCCAGCAGCGCGGACTTCAACACTGAAGCTTTCTTT.

This clone was seen just once. The chain employs TRBV6-4 and TRBJ1-1; D remains unclear. Germline V lookup: CDR1 MRHNA, CDR2 SNTAGT. This CDR3 has 13 amino acids. V gave up 3 bases and J gave up 3 bases, with 8 bases separating them. CDR3 coding DNA: TGTGCCAGCAGTGAACAATCTCACACTGAAGCTTTCTTT. Translation: CASSEQSHTEAFF.